The rows below give T cell receptor beta chains drawn from one sample of a study of blood T cell repertoires in COVID-19. Produced via immunoSEQ multiplex PCR; TCRdb's table is partial and in-frame only. Among approximately 170,000 clones listed, more than 65% were seen once. The sample consisted of peripheral blood. The receptor set was obtained from a human donor with acute or convalescent COVID-19. The donor label of this sample is uncertain. Each CDR3 is given without its conserved first and last residue.

V,J,CDR3
TRBV6-6,TRBJ2-7,ASSYSSGTGGYEQY
TRBV7-9,TRBJ2-1,ASSFGSRLQSEQF
TRBV9,TRBJ2-7,ASSVSSYEQY
TRBV19,TRBJ2-1,ASRLAGGPYNEQF
TRBV6-5,TRBJ2-3,ASRAGGPDTQY
TRBV9,TRBJ1-5,ASSVEGTANQPQH
TRBV3-1/TRBV3-2,TRBJ2-7,ASSQDNGGAPYEQY
TRBV2,TRBJ2-3,ASSRDRGPDTQY
TRBV7-2,TRBJ2-2,ASSARDTGSGELF
TRBV9,TRBJ1-5,ASSTRGGNQPQH
TRBV5-1,TRBJ2-3,ASSKVGGASDTQY
TRBV12-2,TRBJ1-4,ASRLVPRGGPSEKLF
TRBV3-1/TRBV3-2,TRBJ1-1,ASSQLGTEAF
TRBV19,TRBJ2-7,ASSWTGGYEQY
TRBV11-2,TRBJ2-1,ASSLESSSYNEQF
TRBV6-5,TRBJ1-2,ASSYMTGYGYT
TRBV19,TRBJ1-4,ASSGGQGLGEKLF
TRBV5-1,TRBJ2-1,ASSYPSLAGAHYNEQF
TRBV7-3,TRBJ1-2,ASREVLNYGYT
TRBV2,TRBJ2-3,ASQDTAGGQDTQY